One T cell receptor beta chain is described in this entry. Its antigen is as yet unknown. PCR amplification relied on 60 Vbeta primers (plus 13 Jbeta primers). Clones were read by immunoSEQ multiplex PCR, and TCRdb kept only the in-frame ones, dropping some. The sample has some 110,000 clones, about 75% seen once. The V gene's germline CDR1 is ENHRY and CDR2 SYGVKD. Between the trimmed V and J ends, which lost 5 bases and 5 bases, there was a span of 15 bases. This CDR3 has 14 amino acids. The data were taken from a study of cytomegalovirus exposure and HLA in healthy donors. General study findings and limits: The study flagged some 180 TCR beta chains as cytomegalovirus-associated. A likely sequencing artifact accounted for one observed cluster of highly shared sequence variants. Researchers reported in a later analysis that a missense DCLRE1C variant was tied to TCR beta V- and J-gene trimming. Despite most TCR sequences being rare, some public TCRs occurred in many donors.

The sequencing sample was made of PBMCs. This chain connects TRBV10-3 to TRBJ1-2, with a tentative D call TRBD1 (5 bases). The receptor was isolated from a man aged 35-49 years in good health and CMV-seronegative. The CDR3 loop reads CAISIDSIGYGYTF. The CDR3 DNA sequence: TGTGCCATCAGTATCGACAGTATCGGGTATGGCTACACCTTC.